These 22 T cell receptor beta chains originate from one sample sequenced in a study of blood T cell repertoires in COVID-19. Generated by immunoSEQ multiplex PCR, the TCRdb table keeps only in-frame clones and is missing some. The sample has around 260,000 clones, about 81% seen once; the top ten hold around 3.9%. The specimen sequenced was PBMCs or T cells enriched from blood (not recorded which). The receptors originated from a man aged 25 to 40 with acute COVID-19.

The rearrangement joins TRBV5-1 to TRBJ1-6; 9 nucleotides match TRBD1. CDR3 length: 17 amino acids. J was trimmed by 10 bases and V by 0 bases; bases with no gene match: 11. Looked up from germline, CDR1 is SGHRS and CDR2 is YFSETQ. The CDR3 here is CASSLAPGQGLQSPLHF. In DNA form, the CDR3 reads TGCGCCAGCAGCTTGGCCCCTGGACAGGGGTTACAGTCACCCCTCCACTTT. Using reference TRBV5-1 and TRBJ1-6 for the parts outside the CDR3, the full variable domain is KAGVTQTPRYLIKTRGQQVTLSCSPISGHRSVSWYQQTPGQGLQFLFEYFSETQRNKGNFPGRFSGRQFSNSRSEMNVSTLELGDSALYLCASSLAPGQGLQSPLHFGNGTRLTVT.

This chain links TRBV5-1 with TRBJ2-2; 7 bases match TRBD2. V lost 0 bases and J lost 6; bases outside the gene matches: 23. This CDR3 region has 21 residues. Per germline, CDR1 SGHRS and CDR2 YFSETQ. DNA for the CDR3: TGCGCCAGCAGCTTGGAGGGTGATAAGAGCGGGGCTAGGGGTAGGGCCGGGGAGCTGTTTTTT. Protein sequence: CASSLEGDKSGARGRAGELFF.

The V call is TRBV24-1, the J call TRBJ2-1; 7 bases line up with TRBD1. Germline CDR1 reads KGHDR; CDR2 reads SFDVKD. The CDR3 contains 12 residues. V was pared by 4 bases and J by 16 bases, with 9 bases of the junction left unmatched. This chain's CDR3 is CATSEEGASSFF. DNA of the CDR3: TGTGCCACCAGTGAAGAGGGGGCGTCCTCCTTCTTC.

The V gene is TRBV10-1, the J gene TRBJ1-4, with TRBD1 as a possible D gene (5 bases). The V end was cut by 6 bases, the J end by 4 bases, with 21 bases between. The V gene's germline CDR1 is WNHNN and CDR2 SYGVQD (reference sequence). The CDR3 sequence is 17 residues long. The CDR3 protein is CASRDPTAGPFNEKLFF. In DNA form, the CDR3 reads TGCGCCAGCAGGGACCCGACAGCAGGGCCTTTTAATGAAAAACTGTTTTTT.

The CDR3 DNA reads TGCAGCGTGGGACAGGGGACGAACACCGGGGAGCTGTTTTTT. Translating gives CSVGQGTNTGELFF. This sequence joins TRBV29-1 and TRBJ2-2, with TRBD1 identical over 10 bases. The V and J ends lost 6 bases and 0 bases, in that order; junction bases with no gene match: 1. From germline, CDR1 is SQVTM and CDR2 ANQGSEA. The CDR3 is 14 residues long.

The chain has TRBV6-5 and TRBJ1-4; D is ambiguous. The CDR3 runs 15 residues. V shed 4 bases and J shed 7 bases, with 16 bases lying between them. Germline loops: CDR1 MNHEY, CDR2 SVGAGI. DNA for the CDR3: TGTGCCAGCAGTTTCGTCCCCAGTCCAAGTGAAAAACTGTTTTTT. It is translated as CASSFVPSPSEKLFF.

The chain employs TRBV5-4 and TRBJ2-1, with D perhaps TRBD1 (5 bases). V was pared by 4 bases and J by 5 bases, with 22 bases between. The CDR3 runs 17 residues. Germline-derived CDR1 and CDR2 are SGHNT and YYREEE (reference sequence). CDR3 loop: CASSTRKGAPVNNEQFF. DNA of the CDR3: TGTGCCAGCAGCACACGTAAAGGGGCACCAGTCAACAATGAGCAGTTCTTC. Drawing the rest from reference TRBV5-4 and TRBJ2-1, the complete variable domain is ETGVTQSPTHLIKTRGQQVTLRCSSQSGHNTVSWYQQALGQGPQFIFQYYREEENGRGNFPPRFSGLQFPNYSSELNVNALELDDSALYLCASSTRKGAPVNNEQFFGPGTRLTVL.

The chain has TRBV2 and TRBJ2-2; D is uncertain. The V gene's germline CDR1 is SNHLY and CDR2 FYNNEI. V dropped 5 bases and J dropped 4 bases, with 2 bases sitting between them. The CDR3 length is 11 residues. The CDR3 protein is CASSRTGELFF. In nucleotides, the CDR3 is TGTGCCAGCAGTCGCACCGGGGAGCTGTTTTTT.

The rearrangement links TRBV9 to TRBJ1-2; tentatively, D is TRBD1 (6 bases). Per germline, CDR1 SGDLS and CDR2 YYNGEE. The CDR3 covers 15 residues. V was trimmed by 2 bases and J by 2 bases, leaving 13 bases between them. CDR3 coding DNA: TGTGCCAGCAGCGTCCAGATTACAGGGAACTATGGCTACACCTTC. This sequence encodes CASSVQITGNYGYTF.

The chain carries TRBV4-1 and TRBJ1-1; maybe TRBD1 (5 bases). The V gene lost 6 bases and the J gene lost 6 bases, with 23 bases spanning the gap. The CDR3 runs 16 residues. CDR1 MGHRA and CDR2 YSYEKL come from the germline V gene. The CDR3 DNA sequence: TGCGCCAGCAGTCTTACGCAGACAGCCCAGAGATCTGAAGCTTTCTTT. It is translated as CASSLTQTAQRSEAFF.

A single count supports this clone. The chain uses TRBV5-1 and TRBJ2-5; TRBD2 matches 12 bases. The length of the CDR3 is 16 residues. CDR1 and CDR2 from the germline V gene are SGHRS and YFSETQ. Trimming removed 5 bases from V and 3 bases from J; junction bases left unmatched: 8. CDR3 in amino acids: CASSQGLAGPKETQYF. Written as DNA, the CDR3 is TGCGCCAGCAGTCAAGGACTAGCGGGGCCGAAAGAGACCCAGTACTTC.

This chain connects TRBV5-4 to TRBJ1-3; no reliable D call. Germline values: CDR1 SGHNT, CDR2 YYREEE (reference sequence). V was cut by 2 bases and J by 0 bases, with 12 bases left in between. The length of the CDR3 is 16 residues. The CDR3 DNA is TGTGCCAGCAGCTTTGGCGGAACTTACTCTGGAAACACCATATATTTT. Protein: CASSFGGTYSGNTIYF.

The CDR3 DNA reads as TGTGCCAGTAGAACCGGACAGGGCGGCTACACCTTC. Amino acid sequence: CASRTGQGGYTF. The V and J genes are TRBV19 and TRBJ1-2, with 8 bases aligning to TRBD1. V lost 6 bases to trimming and J lost 8 bases; unmatched junction nucleotides: 5. CDR3 size: 12 residues. Per the germline V gene, CDR1 is LNHDA and CDR2 is SQIVND (reference sequence).

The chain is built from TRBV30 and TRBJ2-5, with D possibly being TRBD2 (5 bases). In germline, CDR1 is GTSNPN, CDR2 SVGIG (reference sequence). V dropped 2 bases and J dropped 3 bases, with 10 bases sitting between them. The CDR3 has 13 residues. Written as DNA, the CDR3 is TGTGCCTGGAGTCGGGGATTTGAAGAGACCCAGTACTTC. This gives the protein CAWSRGFEETQYF.

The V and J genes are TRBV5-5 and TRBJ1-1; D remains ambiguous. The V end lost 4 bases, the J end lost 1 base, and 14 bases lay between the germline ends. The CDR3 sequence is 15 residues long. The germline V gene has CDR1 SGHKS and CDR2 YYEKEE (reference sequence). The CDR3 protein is CASSPGPGRNTEAFF. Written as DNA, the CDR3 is TGTGCCAGCAGCCCTGGACCCGGGAGGAACACTGAAGCTTTCTTT.

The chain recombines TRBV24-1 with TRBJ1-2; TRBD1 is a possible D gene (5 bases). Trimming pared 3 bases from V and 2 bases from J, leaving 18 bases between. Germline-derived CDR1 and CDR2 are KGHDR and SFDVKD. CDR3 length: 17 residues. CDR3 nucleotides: TGTGCCACCAGTGATAACCGGGACTCAAGCCTGAACTATGGCTACACCTTC. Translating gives CATSDNRDSSLNYGYTF.

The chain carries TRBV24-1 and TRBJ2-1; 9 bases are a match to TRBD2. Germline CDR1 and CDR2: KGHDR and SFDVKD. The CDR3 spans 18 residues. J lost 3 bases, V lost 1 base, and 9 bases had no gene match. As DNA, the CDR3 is TGTGCCACCAGTGATTTCGCGACCGGGACTAGCAGCTACAATGAGCAGTTCTTC. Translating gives CATSDFATGTSSYNEQFF.

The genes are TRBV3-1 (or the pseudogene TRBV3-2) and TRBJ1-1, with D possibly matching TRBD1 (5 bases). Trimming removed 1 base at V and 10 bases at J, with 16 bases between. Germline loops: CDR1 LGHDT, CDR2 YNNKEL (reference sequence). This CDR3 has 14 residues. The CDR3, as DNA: TGTGCCAGCAGCCAAGTCGCCAGGGCAGTTGGAGCTTTCTTT. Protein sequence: CASSQVARAVGAFF.

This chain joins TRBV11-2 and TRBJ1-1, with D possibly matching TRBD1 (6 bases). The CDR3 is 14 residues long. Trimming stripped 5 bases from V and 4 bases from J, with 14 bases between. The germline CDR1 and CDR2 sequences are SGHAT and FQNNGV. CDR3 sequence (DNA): TGTGCCAGCAGCGCCCAGGGGTGGGTCACTGAAGCTTTCTTT. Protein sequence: CASSAQGWVTEAFF.

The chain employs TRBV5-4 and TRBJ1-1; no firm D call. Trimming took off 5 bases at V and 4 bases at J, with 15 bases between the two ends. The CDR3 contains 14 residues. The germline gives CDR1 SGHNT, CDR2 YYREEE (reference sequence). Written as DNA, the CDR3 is TGTGCCAGCAGTCGTCACGGATCTAGCACTGAAGCTTTCTTT. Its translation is CASSRHGSSTEAFF.

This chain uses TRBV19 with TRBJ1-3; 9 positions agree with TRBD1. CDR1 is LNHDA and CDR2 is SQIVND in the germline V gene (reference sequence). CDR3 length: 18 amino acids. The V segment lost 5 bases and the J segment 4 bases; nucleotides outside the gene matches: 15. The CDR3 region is CASSAPGTGRRSGNTIYF. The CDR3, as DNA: TGTGCCAGTAGTGCCCCCGGGACAGGGCGAAGATCAGGAAACACCATATATTTT.

CDR3 DNA sequence: TGTGCCAGCAGTCAGTTGACAGGGATTGGCTACACCTTC. This gives the protein CASSQLTGIGYTF. The V gene is TRBV28, the J gene TRBJ1-2, with 7 bases matching TRBD1. Germline CDR1 is MDHEN and CDR2 is SYDVKM. This CDR3 contains 13 residues. J was trimmed by 7 bases and V by 5 bases; bases with no gene match: 7.